Listed below are T cell receptor beta chains from one sample, sequenced in a study of post-analysis software for immune sequencing data. TCRdb reanalysed the PCR reads using MiXCR and keeps one entry per CDR3 protein. The sample has hundreds of thousands of distinct CDR3 sequences, approximately 60% seen once. Sequencing input: blood. The receptors stem from a girl aged 2-10 years with multiple sclerosis. Both conserved end residues are part of each CDR3. A D gene is named only where the DNA matches it firmly. The size entry is marked missing in some rows and otherwise reads once, few, many or a size class.

size,J,V,D,DNA,CDR3
few,TRBJ2-1,TRBV20-1,TRBD2,TGCAGTGCTAGAAAGACTAGCGGGAGGCCGTTCTTC,CSARKTSGRPFF
few,TRBJ1-2,TRBV2,.,TGTGCCAGCAGTGAATACGGCAGGGATCTAGGAGGCTACACCTTC,CASSEYGRDLGGYTF
once,TRBJ2-6,TRBV12-3/TRBV12-4,.,TGTGCCAGCAGTTTAGGGCAGCCGGTTGGCGGGGCCAACGTCCTGACTTTC,CASSLGQPVGGANVLTF
.,TRBJ1-1,TRBV29-1,TRBD1,TGCAGCGACCATACCTCGGGACAGGACACTGAAGCTTTCTTT,CSDHTSGQDTEAFF
once,TRBJ1-1,TRBV29-1,.,TGCAGCGTTGTAGATGTAGAAACTGAAGCTTTCTTT,CSVVDVETEAFF
.,TRBJ2-1,TRBV29-1,TRBD2,TGCAGCGTTGAATCTAGCGGGAGGGCCTCTGAGCAGTTCTTC,CSVESSGRASEQFF
many,TRBJ2-3,TRBV29-1,TRBD1,TGCAGCGTTAATCCGACAGGGATAGCAGATACGCAGTATTTT,CSVNPTGIADTQYF
.,TRBJ2-3,TRBV6-2/TRBV6-3,.,TGTGCCAGCAGTTACTCCGGCGGAGTCGACTTTAACACAGATACGCAGTATTTT,CASSYSGGVDFNTDTQYF
once,TRBJ2-1,TRBV12-3/TRBV12-4,TRBD1,TGTGCCGCTAACAGGGGGGCTGAGCAGTTCTTC,CAANRGAEQFF
.,TRBJ2-1,TRBV20-1,TRBD2,TGCAGTGCTAGGTCCCAGCGGGGCTCCTCCTACAATGAGCAGTTCTTC,CSARSQRGSSYNEQFF
few,TRBJ2-5,TRBV6-2/TRBV6-3,TRBD2,TGTGCCAGCAGTTACGACGGGAGGGCCTTTGGTGAGACCCAGTACTTC,CASSYDGRAFGETQYF
.,TRBJ2-5,TRBV18,.,TGTGCCAGCTCAGCCGGCCCCGCTCAATCGGAGACCCAGTACTTC,CASSAGPAQSETQYF
.,TRBJ2-3,TRBV6-5,TRBD2,TGTGCCAGCAGTTACCCTGCGGGGGGTACGCAGTATTTT,CASSYPAGGTQYF
few,TRBJ2-3,TRBV12-3/TRBV12-4,TRBD2,TGTGCCAGCAGTGCCGGGACTAGCGGGGGAAGCACAGATACGCAGTATTTT,CASSAGTSGGSTDTQYF
few,TRBJ2-4,TRBV5-1,TRBD1,TGCGCCAGCAGCCCTGGGACAGGGGAAGCGGGGGAGCAGTACTTC,CASSPGTGEAGEQYF
.,TRBJ2-3,TRBV19,.,TGTGCCAGTAGTATGGGTCTAGCGCCCGACACAGATACGCAGTATTTT,CASSMGLAPDTDTQYF
few,TRBJ2-1,TRBV18,.,TGTGCCAGCTCACCACCGAAACTCGCTGAGCAGTTCTTC,CASSPPKLAEQFF
.,TRBJ1-1,TRBV9,TRBD1,TGTGCCAGCAGCGGCCCTAATCCCGGGACAGGGTACACTGAAGCTTTCTTT,CASSGPNPGTGYTEAFF
few,TRBJ2-1,TRBV12-3/TRBV12-4,.,TGTGCCAGCAGCTCATGGACAGCAGCCGTCGCTTACAATGAGCAGTTCTTC,CASSSWTAAVAYNEQFF
.,TRBJ2-3,TRBV7-2,.,TGTGCCAGCAGCACACAAAGGGCCGGGCTAAGCACAGATACGCAGTATTTT,CASSTQRAGLSTDTQYF
few,TRBJ2-4,TRBV15,.,TGTGCCACCAGCAGCATCAGGGGGGTTCAGTACTTC,CATSSIRGVQYF
.,TRBJ2-3,TRBV10-3,.,TGTGCCCACGGACGGGGCGCTAGCACAGATACGCAGTATTTT,CAHGRGASTDTQYF
.,TRBJ2-4,TRBV7-3,TRBD2,TGTGCCAGCAGCTTAGATGCACTAGCGACCAAGTACTTC,CASSLDALATKYF
.,TRBJ2-3,TRBV29-1,.,TGCAGCGTTTGGCGGGGCCACACAGATACGCAGTATTTT,CSVWRGHTDTQYF
.,TRBJ2-4,TRBV28,.,TGTGCCAGCAGTTTGGGGGACTCACACCTTCTAGCCAAAAACATTCAGTACTTC,CASSLGDSHLLAKNIQYF
.,TRBJ2-7,TRBV7-2,.,TGTGCCAGCAGCCCGAAGGGATTATACGAGCAGTACTTC,CASSPKGLYEQYF